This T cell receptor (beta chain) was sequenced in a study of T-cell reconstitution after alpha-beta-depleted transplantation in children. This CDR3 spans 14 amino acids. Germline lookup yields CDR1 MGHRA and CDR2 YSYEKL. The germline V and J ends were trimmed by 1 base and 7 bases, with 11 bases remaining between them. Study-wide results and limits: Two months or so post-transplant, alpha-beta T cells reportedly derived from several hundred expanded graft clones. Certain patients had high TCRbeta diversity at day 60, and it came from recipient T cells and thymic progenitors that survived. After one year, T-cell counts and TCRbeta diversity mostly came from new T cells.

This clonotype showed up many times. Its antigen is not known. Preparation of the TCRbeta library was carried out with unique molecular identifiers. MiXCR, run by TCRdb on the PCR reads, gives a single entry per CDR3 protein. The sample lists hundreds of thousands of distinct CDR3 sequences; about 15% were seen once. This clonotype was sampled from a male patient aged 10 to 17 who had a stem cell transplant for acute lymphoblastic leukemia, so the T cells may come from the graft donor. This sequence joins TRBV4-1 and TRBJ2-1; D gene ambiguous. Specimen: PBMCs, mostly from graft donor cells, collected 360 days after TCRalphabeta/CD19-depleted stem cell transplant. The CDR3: CASSQVNRANEQFF. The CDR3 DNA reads TGCGCCAGCAGCCAAGTTAACAGAGCGAATGAGCAGTTCTTC.